This is a list of T cell receptor beta chains from one sample in a study of control samples from healthy donors and cancer patients. Profiling relied on immunoSEQ multiplex PCR, and the TCRdb table lists in-frame clones only, not all of them. The sample carries around 68,000 clones, approximately 83% recorded once. Sequenced: blood. These receptors were obtained from a man between 60 and 75 years old in good health. The CDR3 runs from the conserved cysteine through the conserved F or W. Fields, in order: D gene, clone size, J gene, V gene, CDR3 protein, CDR3 DNA. D genes are given only for firm matches. A clone size is listed for some rows: how often the clone was seen (once, few, many), or a class if it is expanded.

>TRBD1|NA|TRBJ1-1|TRBV9
CASSLTTPVPGQGSEAFF
TGTGCCAGCAGCTTAACCACCCCAGTCCCGGGACAGGGGTCTGAAGCTTTCTTT
>NA|once|TRBJ2-2|TRBV7-9
CASSLTTGELFF
TGTGCCAGCAGCCTTACGACCGGGGAGCTGTTTTTT
>TRBD2|NA|TRBJ2-2|TRBV4-1
CASSQNPGLAVYTGELFF
TGCGCCAGCAGCCAAAACCCGGGACTAGCGGTTTACACCGGGGAGCTGTTTTTT
>NA|NA|TRBJ2-3|TRBV7-8
CASSLVGGPLRDTQYF
TGTGCCAGCAGCTTAGTAGGGGGTCCCCTTAGGGATACGCAGTATTTT
>NA|NA|TRBJ1-5|TRBV19
CASSVSGLNQPQHF
TGTGCCAGTAGTGTATCAGGGTTGAATCAGCCCCAGCATTTT
>NA|NA|TRBJ2-7|TRBV6-5
CASSYIGEQYF
TGTGCCAGCAGTTACATAGGCGAGCAGTACTTC
>NA|once|TRBJ2-5|TRBV7-3
CASSLGVVALTGDPDWETQYF
TGTGCCAGCAGCTTAGGGGTGGTAGCCCTAACCGGGGACCCAGACTGGGAGACCCAGTACTTC
>NA|NA|TRBJ2-5|TRBV29-1
CSVSLGTHQETQYF
TGCAGCGTTTCCCTCGGGACTCACCAAGAGACCCAGTACTTC
>TRBD2|NA|TRBJ2-1|TRBV7-2
CASSLHSSGRPYNEQFF
TGTGCCAGCAGCCTCCACTCTAGCGGGAGGCCCTACAATGAGCAGTTCTTC
>NA|NA|TRBJ2-7|TRBV11-2
CASSLAGGQTYEQYF
TGTGCCAGCAGCTTAGCAGGTGGACAGACCTACGAGCAGTACTTC
>TRBD1|NA|TRBJ2-7|TRBV7-6
CASADTGGHTYEQYF
TGTGCCAGCGCGGACACAGGGGGACATACCTACGAGCAGTACTTC
>NA|NA|TRBJ1-1|TRBV7-2
CASSLVQGGTEAFF
TGTGCCAGCAGCTTAGTACAGGGCGGGACTGAAGCTTTCTTT
>NA|NA|TRBJ2-1|TRBV27
CASSGGTPDYNEQFF
TGTGCCAGCAGCGGCGGGACTCCCGACTACAATGAGCAGTTCTTC
>NA|NA|TRBJ2-2|TRBV5-1
CASSTAGELFF
TGCGCCAGCAGCACGGCCGGGGAGCTGTTTTTT
>NA|NA|TRBJ2-5|TRBV7-9
CASSLVPGQVGETQYF
TGTGCCAGCAGCTTAGTCCCGGGGCAGGTAGGGGAGACCCAGTACTTC
>NA|NA|TRBJ2-5|TRBV11-2
CASSLPAGGETQYF
TGTGCCAGCAGCTTACCCGCAGGGGGGGAGACCCAGTACTTC
>NA|few|TRBJ1-3|TRBV14
CASSQDLVGNTIYF
TGTGCCAGCAGCCAAGATTTAGTGGGAAACACCATATATTTT
>NA|once|TRBJ2-7|TRBV12-3/TRBV12-4
CASSLTLYEQYF
TGTGCCAGCAGTTTAACCTTGTACGAGCAGTACTTC
>NA|NA|TRBJ2-3|TRBV28
CASSFGSRPDTQYF
TGTGCCAGCAGTTTTGGTAGCAGACCAGATACGCAGTATTTT
>NA|NA|TRBJ2-1|TRBV6-6
CASSYSSGRSYNEQFF
TGTGCCAGCAGTTACTCGAGCGGGCGCTCCTACAATGAGCAGTTCTTC
>NA|once|TRBJ2-1|TRBV24-1
CATSDIIRDGHNEQFF
TGTGCCACCAGTGATATAATCCGGGACGGGCACAATGAGCAGTTCTTC
>NA|NA|TRBJ2-3|TRBV7-2
CASSPQSRRTDTQYF
TGTGCCAGCAGCCCCCAGTCCCGTCGCACAGATACGCAGTATTTT
>TRBD1|NA|TRBJ1-5|TRBV6-5
CASRADRVSNQPQHF
TGTGCCAGCAGAGCAGACAGGGTTAGCAATCAGCCCCAGCATTTT
>NA|many|TRBJ2-7|TRBV4-3
CASSQGERVHEQYF
TGCGCCAGCAGCCAAGGTGAAAGGGTCCACGAGCAGTACTTC
>TRBD1|NA|TRBJ1-5|TRBV28
CASRGQGASSPQHF
TGTGCCAGCAGGGGACAGGGGGCCTCCTCACCCCAGCATTTT
>NA|NA|TRBJ1-4|TRBV10-3
CAISERSPGLSTNEKLFF
TGTGCCATCAGTGAGCGCTCCCCGGGACTCTCAACTAATGAAAAACTGTTTTTT
>NA|NA|TRBJ1-2|TRBV2
CASSVEGNYGYTF
TGTGCCAGCAGTGTAGAAGGGAACTATGGCTACACCTTC
>NA|NA|TRBJ2-3|TRBV24-1
CATSWRDQSDTQYF
TGTGCCACCAGTTGGAGGGACCAGTCCGATACGCAGTATTTT
>TRBD2|NA|TRBJ2-3|TRBV27
CASSRLAGDPYF
TGTGCCAGCAGTCGGCTAGCGGGAGACCCGTATTTT
>NA|NA|TRBJ1-2|TRBV20-1
CSAARWYGYTF
TGCAGTGCTGCAAGGTGGTATGGCTACACCTTC
>NA|few|TRBJ2-1|TRBV7-8
CASSLGGWAYNEQFF
TGTGCCAGCAGCTTAGGAGGTTGGGCCTACAATGAGCAGTTCTTC
>NA|NA|TRBJ1-6|TRBV6-5
CASSLMAQGSPLHF
TGTGCCAGCAGTTTAATGGCCCAGGGGTCACCCCTCCACTTT
>NA|NA|TRBJ2-7|TRBV9
CASSVEGTPLNEQYF
TGTGCCAGCAGCGTAGAGGGGACTCCCCTTAACGAGCAGTACTTC
>NA|NA|TRBJ2-7|TRBV6-6
CASTKGWSSYEQYF
TGTGCCAGCACCAAGGGGTGGAGCTCCTACGAGCAGTACTTC
>NA|NA|TRBJ2-7|TRBV5-4
CASSWGDGSYEQYF
TGTGCCAGCAGCTGGGGGGACGGTTCCTACGAGCAGTACTTC
>NA|NA|TRBJ2-7|TRBV28
CASSPRDWNSYEQYF
TGTGCCAGCTCCCCCCGGGACTGGAACTCCTACGAGCAGTACTTC
>NA|NA|TRBJ2-6|TRBV4-2
CASSPSSVAGANVLTF
TGTGCCAGCAGCCCGTCCTCTGTCGCTGGGGCCAACGTCCTGACTTTC
>NA|once|TRBJ2-2|TRBV2
CASELRITGELFF
TGTGCCAGCGAATTACGCATTACCGGGGAGCTGTTTTTT
>NA|NA|TRBJ2-1|TRBV9
CASSVDWEVNEQFF
TGTGCCAGCAGCGTAGATTGGGAGGTCAATGAGCAGTTCTTC
>NA|NA|TRBJ2-1|TRBV10-3
CAISPRGNEQFF
TGTGCCATCAGCCCCCGGGGAAATGAGCAGTTCTTC
>TRBD1|NA|TRBJ1-3|TRBV3-1/TRBV3-2
CASSPARDRSSGNTIYF
TGTGCCAGCAGCCCAGCGCGGGACAGAAGCTCTGGAAACACCATATATTTT